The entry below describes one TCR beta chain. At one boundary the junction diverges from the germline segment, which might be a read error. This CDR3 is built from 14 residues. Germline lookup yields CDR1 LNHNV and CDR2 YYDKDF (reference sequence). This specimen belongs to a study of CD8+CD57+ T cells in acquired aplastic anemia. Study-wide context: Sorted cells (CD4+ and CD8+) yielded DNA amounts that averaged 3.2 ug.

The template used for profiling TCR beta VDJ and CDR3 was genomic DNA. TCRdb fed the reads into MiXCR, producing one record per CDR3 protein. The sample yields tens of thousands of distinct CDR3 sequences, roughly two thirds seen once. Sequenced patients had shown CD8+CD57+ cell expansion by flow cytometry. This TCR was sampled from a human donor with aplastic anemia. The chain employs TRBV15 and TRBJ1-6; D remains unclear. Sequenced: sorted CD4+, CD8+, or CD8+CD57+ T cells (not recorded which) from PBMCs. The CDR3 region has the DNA TGCGCCACCAGCAGCCAGACCAATAATTCACCCCTCCACTTT. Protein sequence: CATSSQTNNSPLHF.